Below, 19 T cell receptor beta chains from the same sample are listed, as sequenced in a study of T-cell reconstitution after alpha-beta-depleted transplantation in children. Researchers prepared the TCRbeta library using unique molecular identifiers, the study reports. MiXCR was run by TCRdb on the PCR reads, yielding one entry per CDR3 protein. The sample has approximately 130,000 distinct CDR3 sequences; about 9.9% are singletons. The sequenced sample was PBMCs, mostly from graft donor cells, obtained 180 days after TCRalphabeta/CD19-depleted stem cell transplant. The receptors come from a girl under three years old who had a stem cell transplant for combined immunodeficiency, so the T cells may come from the graft donor.

In this sample, this clonotype turned up many times. The chain has TRBV29-1 and TRBJ2-2, with a weak D call TRBD1 (6 bases). The CDR3 runs 16 residues. With 3 bases removed from V and 7 bases from J, the gap between germline ends came to 21 bases. Germline V gene sequence: CDR1 SQVTM, CDR2 ANQGSEA. CDR3 sequence reads: CSVDGGPGHLGGELFF. The DNA of the CDR3 is TGCAGCGTTGATGGTGGTCCGGGACACCTCGGCGGGGAGCTGTTTTTT.

This clonotype was recorded a few times. V and J are TRBV29-1 and TRBJ2-3; no clear D gene. CDR1 is SQVTM, CDR2 ANQGSEA, per germline. V was clipped by 2 bases and J by 5 bases, with 8 bases between them. The CDR3 spans 12 residues. CDR3 amino acids: CSVEPAQDTQYF. Written as DNA, the CDR3 is TGCAGCGTTGAACCAGCGCAAGATACGCAGTATTTT.

This chain uses TRBV7-2 with TRBJ2-7, with D perhaps TRBD2 (5 bases). V was cut by 5 bases and J by 7 bases, with 15 bases left in between. The CDR3 sequence is 13 residues long. The germline gives CDR1 SGHTA, CDR2 FQGNSA. The CDR3 spells CASSTIRTGEQYF. DNA of the CDR3: TGTGCCAGCAGCACCATAAGGACTGGAGAGCAGTACTTC.

The rearrangement joins TRBV12-3 or TRBV12-4 to TRBJ2-2; 8 nucleotides agree with TRBD2. V was pared by 5 bases and J by 8 bases, with 7 bases of the junction left unmatched. This CDR3 has 14 amino acids. The CDR3 sequence is CASSPLAGTGELFF. Written as DNA, the CDR3 is TGTGCCAGCAGTCCTCTAGCGGGTACGGGGGAGCTGTTTTTT.

This clonotype was seen only a few times. The chain carries TRBV20-1 and TRBJ1-1, with 7 bases matching TRBD1. Germline-derived CDR1 and CDR2 are DFQATT and SNEGSKA (reference sequence). The CDR3 is 12 amino acids. V dropped 4 bases and J dropped 6; count of bases not matched to a gene: 5. The CDR3 DNA is TGCAGTGCTACCGGGACAGTTCCTGAAGCTTTCTTT. This translates into CSATGTVPEAFF.

This chain connects TRBV5-6 to TRBJ2-3, with D tentatively TRBD1 (6 bases). CDR1 is SGHDT and CDR2 is YYEEEE in the germline V gene. Trimming left V 4 bases short and J 2 bases short, with 14 bases between. This CDR3 comprises 15 residues. The CDR3 here is CASSEQGGDTDTQYF. CDR3 nucleotides: TGTGCCAGCAGCGAACAGGGTGGAGACACAGATACGCAGTATTTT.

This clonotype was detected only a few times. This sequence joins TRBV12-3 or TRBV12-4 and TRBJ2-2; tentatively, D is TRBD2 (6 bases). The CDR3 covers 14 residues. Deletions cut 3 bases from V and 4 bases from J, with 9 bases between. DNA for the CDR3: TGTGCCAGCAGTTTGACTAGACCCACCGGGGAGCTGTTTTTT. Encoded protein: CASSLTRPTGELFF.

The rearrangement joins TRBV7-2 to TRBJ2-1, with no clear D. The V end was cut by 10 bases, the J end by 7 bases, with 20 bases between. The germline gives CDR1 SGHTA, CDR2 FQGNSA. CDR3 size: 14 residues. The CDR3 DNA is TGTGCCACCCTTCGAAGGGTAGGCCCTAATGAGCAGTTCTTC. Amino acids: CATLRRVGPNEQFF.

This clonotype was counted between two and nine times. The gene calls are TRBV30 and TRBJ2-4; D unresolved. V shed 0 bases and J shed 0 bases, with 6 bases lying between them. Per germline, CDR1 GTSNPN and CDR2 SVGIG (reference sequence). This CDR3 comprises 14 residues. The CDR3 loop is CAWSVGTAKNIQYF. CDR3 in DNA: TGTGCCTGGAGTGTAGGAACAGCCAAAAACATTCAGTACTTC.

In this sample, this clonotype turned up a few times. The gene calls are TRBV11-3 and TRBJ2-5; the D gene is possibly TRBD2 (5 bases). V dropped 3 bases and J dropped 0 bases, with 14 bases sitting between them. Germline V gives CDR1 SGHNT, CDR2 YENEEA. The length of the CDR3 is 16 residues. Written as DNA, the CDR3 is TGTGCCAGCAGCTTGGGGAGCGACCCGTACCAAGAGACCCAGTACTTC. Amino acid sequence: CASSLGSDPYQETQYF. The whole variable domain, remainder taken from reference TRBV11-3 and TRBJ2-5, is EAGVVQSPRYKIIEKKQPVAFWCNPISGHNTLYWYLQNLGQGPELLIRYENEEAVDDSQLPKDRFSAERLKGVDSTLKIQPAELGDSAVYLCASSLGSDPYQETQYFGPGTRLLVL.

The J gene is TRBJ2-1, the V gene TRBV6-1, with TRBD2 identical over 11 bases. The CDR3 contains 21 residues. Germline CDR1 MNHNS, CDR2 SASEGT. Unmatched junction bases numbered 18, after V lost 4 bases and J lost 1 base. The CDR3 DNA reads as TGTGCCAGCAGTGGTTACAGGGTAGGGACTAGCGGAATCCTTTCCTACAATGAGCAGTTCTTC. Translated: CASSGYRVGTSGILSYNEQFF.

This clonotype was detected ten times or more. The chain has TRBV5-1 and TRBJ2-1; the D gene is possibly TRBD2 (5 bases). The germline V gene has CDR1 SGHRS and CDR2 YFSETQ. V lost 4 bases to trimming and J lost 3 bases, with 8 bases between them. The length of the CDR3 is 13 residues. The CDR3, as DNA: TGCGCCAGCAGCGCTGGACTCTACAATGAGCAGTTCTTC. The encoded protein is CASSAGLYNEQFF.

This clonotype has more than one count but fewer than ten. The rearrangement links TRBV18 to TRBJ1-2, with D possibly matching TRBD1 (5 bases). CDR1 KGHSH and CDR2 LQKENI come from the germline V gene. The V end was cut by 3 bases, the J end by 2 bases, with 10 bases between. CDR3 length equals 14 residues. The CDR3, as DNA: TGTGCCAGCTCACCTATCCGGGACAACTATGGCTACACCTTC. Amino acids: CASSPIRDNYGYTF.

In its sample, this clonotype was seen many times. V is TRBV12-3 or TRBV12-4 and J is TRBJ2-5; the D is unclear. The CDR3 consists of 12 residues. V lost 6 bases to trimming and J lost 5 bases, with 10 bases between them. CDR3 in DNA: TGTGCCAGCAGATCGCCGCGGGAGACCCAGTACTTC. Its translation: CASRSPRETQYF.

This clonotype was seen only a few times. The chain recombines TRBV6-5 with TRBJ2-7; D remains ambiguous. Trimming stripped 2 bases from V and 6 bases from J, with 11 bases between. CDR3 length: 13 residues. In germline, CDR1 is MNHEY, CDR2 SVGAGI. This chain's CDR3 is CASSYTGSGEQYF. CDR3 sequence (DNA): TGTGCCAGCAGTTACACCGGATCCGGCGAGCAGTACTTC.

This clonotype appeared many times. The chain links TRBV7-3 to TRBJ2-3; 10 bases are a match to TRBD2. Germline V gene sequence: CDR1 SGHTA, CDR2 FQGTGA. Trimming removed 1 base from V and 3 bases from J; junction bases left unmatched: 1. The CDR3 totals 15 residues. CDR3 in amino acids: CASSLRLAGTDTQYF. DNA for the CDR3: TGTGCCAGCAGCTTAAGACTAGCGGGTACAGATACGCAGTATTTT.

The V gene is TRBV5-1, the J gene TRBJ2-6; TRBD1 or TRBD2 may be the D gene (5 bases each). V lost 4 bases and J 1 base, leaving 9 bases between the germline ends. Per the germline V gene, CDR1 is SGHRS and CDR2 is YFSETQ. This CDR3 comprises 15 residues. In nucleotides, the CDR3 is TGCGCCAGCAGCCTAGGGGAGTCTGGGGCCAACGTCCTGACTTTC. As protein: CASSLGESGANVLTF.

The chain couples TRBV20-1 to TRBJ1-6; D uncertain. This CDR3 region has 17 residues. Trimming cost V 1 base and J 4 bases, with 17 bases left between them. Germline V lookup: CDR1 DFQATT, CDR2 SNEGSKA (reference sequence). The CDR3 region is CSARGHGVGIYNSPLHF. CDR3 nucleotides: TGCAGTGCTAGAGGCCACGGGGTTGGTATATATAATTCACCCCTCCACTTT.

This chain uses TRBV5-5 with TRBJ2-7; D may correspond to TRBD1 or TRBD2 (6 bases each). The ends were cut back, 5 bases at V and 3 bases at J, with 18 bases in the middle. In germline, CDR1 is SGHKS, CDR2 YYEKEE (reference sequence). There are 15 residues in the CDR3. CDR3 coding DNA: TGTGCCAGCAGATATCACGTAGAGGGGGGCTACGAGCAGTACTTC. It encodes CASRYHVEGGYEQYF.